The sequence of this T cell receptor beta chain was determined in a study of cytomegalovirus exposure and HLA in healthy donors (TCRdb year 2017). With regard to the full study: In an earlier analysis of fewer than 750 of the donors, 276 Gb of sequence data and some 100 million unique TCR beta sequences from about 180 million T cells were reported. An early release covering just under 650 HLA-typed donors comprised 250 to 350 gigabases of sequencing data and around 80 million unique TCR sequences. Of the roughly 390 genotyped donors, roughly 85% fell in the genetic ancestry cluster associated with self-reported Caucasian donors. The aim of the study was to test whether cataloging public T cell receptors could identify signatures of past pathogen exposure. The T cell repertoires of under 700 subjects were profiled by immunosequencing and related to cytomegalovirus serostatus. A separate validation cohort of approximately 120 different subjects was used in addition to the approximately 700-subject first cohort. The study combined high-throughput TCR immunosequencing, statistical association of individual TCRs with disease status, and machine learning to predict cytomegalovirus infection status. To study patterns of TCR occurrence, a later analysis re-analyzed previously published TCR beta repertoires from 550 to 800 donors and added high-resolution HLA genotyping. In the later analysis, no new phenotypic data were used to find candidate immune exposures; instead, reliance was placed on TCR beta sequences and their occurrence across donors. In an earlier analysis of roughly 540 of the donors, high-throughput TCR beta sequencing was used to judge whether each TCR beta V gene segment behaved as functional or pseudogenic. Donor age, sex, ethnicity and CMV serostatus were compiled together with the repertoire data. Genome-wide SNP genotypes for about three fifths of the roughly 670 donors were used in a later genetic analysis, which treated that subset as a discovery cohort. All discovery cohort repertoires had been generated on a single sequencing platform. Class I and class II HLA loci were covered by the typing at four-digit resolution. The number of typed donors differed by locus: roughly 629-640 for A, B, C, DRB1 and DQB1; 500 to 550 for DQA1; some 610 for DPA1; and roughly 490 for DPB1. Four or five DR-DQ haplotypes were handled as single units for association and clustering, since linkage in the cohort was strong. Across some 400 genotyped donors of the cohort, an average of roughly 200,000 unique TCR beta nucleotide sequences per donor were sequenced, and roughly 18% of those sequences were non-productive. The paper's findings and limits, for the study overall: Some IMGT-functional V segments, including TRBV6-2 and TRBV6-3, could not be told apart with the 87-base-pair reads, so those segments were excluded. Strong co-occurrence of HLA alleles, especially DR and DQ, made assigning TCR associations to individual alleles difficult. Specific HLA alleles were associated with about 17,000 TCR beta sequences at a false discovery rate of 0.05 in a later analysis. V-gene and J-gene trimming of TCR beta chains was associated with a missense DCLRE1C variant in a later genetic analysis, and the association was replicated in an independent cohort. Most TCR sequences were seen in very few donors, while some public TCRs were found in many individuals. A few of the identified cytomegalovirus-associated TCR beta chains were confirmed in vitro to be specific for cytomegalovirus antigens. Because some donors lacked HLA typing at each locus, the association tests relied only on the typed subset. Linkage disequilibrium might explain the correlated functional status among segregating V segments, but an unknown experimental factor could not be ruled out. The only immune exposure information available for the cohort was CMV serostatus. A total of fewer than 200 TCR beta chains were listed by the study as associated with cytomegalovirus. In a later analysis, HLA-associated TCR beta chains were found to be more clonally expanded and to have lower generation probabilities than equally common non-associated chains. The authors suggested that the approach could potentially be extended to other disease states and immunological phenotypes. In both the original and validation cohorts, the classifier was reported to diagnose cytomegalovirus status with high specificity and sensitivity. In a later genetic analysis, fewer N-insertions in productive TCRs were reported among donors in an Asian-associated ancestry cluster than the roughly 640-donor mean. Only TCR beta chains were sequenced in this cohort, and the absence of alpha or paired-chain data limited detectable features. In a later analysis, several top co-occurrence clusters were reported to appear linked to parvovirus B19, influenza, CMV and Epstein-Barr virus. In an earlier analysis of some 540 of the donors, most TCR beta V segments appeared in productive rearrangements about 87% or about 30% of the time, broadly matching IMGT annotations. Because counts were too low, about 18 rarely observed V segments, including chromosome 9 orphons, were excluded from the earlier analysis of 587 of the donors. Most CMV-associated TCR beta chains appeared to be HLA-restricted in a later analysis, and the HLA associations seemed to be driven largely by CMV exposure. A cluster of highly shared sequence variants was judged likely to represent a technical artifact of the sequencing pipeline. Roughly uniform sequencing depth across donors was assumed in presence/absence analyses, although this assumption may not hold. In a later analysis, the rate of TCR association differed among HLA loci, with DRB1 alleles having the most associated TCRs and HLA-C alleles having the fewest. A further reported finding was that TCR beta sequences accurately predicted the HLA-A and HLA-B alleles for most subjects in the first cohort.

The cohort consisted of 666 healthy bone marrow donors. Cohort members were all nominally healthy when sampled, although unrecorded immune exposures were likely present. The donor tested CMV seropositive, placing the donor among the approximately 290 seropositive members of the cohort. A peripheral blood sample was provided by each donor, and peripheral blood mononuclear cells were used for TCR beta sequencing. Genomic DNA extraction from the blood cell samples was performed with the Qiagen DNeasy Blood Extraction Kit. Details on this clone: There is no known antigen for this receptor.

The library was produced with the immunoSEQ multiplex PCR assay. The multiplex PCR relied on a mix of 60 forward primers for TCR Vbeta segments and 13 reverse primers for TCR Jbeta segments. The CDR3 region of rearranged TCR beta genes was amplified from genomic DNA by a multiplex PCR assay. On the Illumina HiSeq System, the amplified TCR beta libraries were sequenced as 87-base-pair reads. As for the original processing: Across the 666 repertoires, a later analysis counted 80 million or so unique TCR beta chains, around 11 million of which were shared by at least two donors. Raw reads were error-corrected and collapsed into unique sequences by a nearest-neighbor algorithm in which closely related sequences were merged to remove PCR and sequencing errors. To assign V, D and J gene segments, CDR3 sequences were aligned to IMGT reference sequences. For a sequence to be retained, a match of at least six nucleotides was required to both a V gene segment and a J gene segment. A rearrangement counted as productive if the CDR3 had no stop codons and remained in frame with V and J, and every other rearrangement counted as non-productive. CDR3 was defined by IMGT convention, running from the second conserved V-encoded cysteine to the conserved J-encoded phenylalanine. Sequences without an unambiguous match to a single V gene segment were excluded from the earlier analysis of about 630 of the donors. In an earlier analysis of approximately 500 of the donors, a V segment was called functional when productive rearrangements were above 56.7%, and segregating when the standard deviation between donors exceeded 5%. A statistical classification framework was developed to diagnose cytomegalovirus status using the catalog of TCR beta chain sequences. A later analysis assigned V and J genes by comparing TCR nucleotide sequences with IMGT/GENE-DB human TR gene sequences. A later analysis assigned CDR3 sequences and most-parsimonious VDJ recombination scenarios with the TCRdist pipeline. In a later analysis, each TCR beta chain was defined by its CDR3 amino acid sequence together with its V-gene family, and reads without a unique V-gene family were excluded. To address suspected cross-contamination and a sequencing artifact, a later analysis removed under 600 highly shared, low-generation-probability nucleotide sequences. For each public chain, a later analysis derived a clonal expansion index from normalized ranks of inferred template counts within each repertoire. In a later analysis, generation probabilities were computed using a VDJ recombination model fitted to out-of-frame rearrangements, and the results were checked against IGoR. Hypergeometric tests were used in a later analysis to score TCR-TCR, TCR-HLA and TCR-CMV co-occurrence, with a repertoire-size bias correction applied to the TCR pairs. To estimate false discovery rates, a later analysis permuted the HLA or CMV assignments 20 times. In a later analysis, co-occurring TCRs were grouped with DBSCAN, and TCRdist sequence similarity was added when clustering was performed within HLA-allele-positive subsets. Co-occurrence clustering excluded repertoires with fewer than 30,000 or more than 120,000 public chains, plus five with anomalous nucleotide sharing. TCRdb retrieved this table from immuneACCESS and kept in-frame rearrangements only. Not all clones are present; in checked studies, unresolved V genes account for under half, and no reason is known for the remainder. The V and J calls and clone size are taken from that table; D and trimming were inferred from the DNA. The table for this sample lists 180,000 or so clones. Around 0.79% of the sample is in the top ten clones.

The CDR3 measures 16 amino acids from cysteine to phenylalanine. The DNA shown is the 48-base CDR3, in frame from base 1. According to the germline V gene (reference sequence), CDR1 reads LNHDA and CDR2 reads SQIVND. V is pruned by 6 bases and J by 5 bases, leaving 12 bases of the junction without a gene match. The receptor comes from a woman younger than 30 in good health and CMV-seropositive. The chain joins TRBV19 to TRBJ1-2, and 10 junction bases match TRBD1. Sequenced material: PBMCs. The sequenced DNA is TGTGCCAGTAGCCATAGTTCGGGACAGGGGTCTTATGGCTACACCTTC. The translation is CASSHSSGQGSYGYTF.